This TCR beta chain was captured by sequencing in a study of siplizumab effects on memory and regulatory T cells. Germline lookup yields CDR1 LNHDA and CDR2 SQIVND (reference sequence). Between the trimmed V and J ends, which lost 5 bases and 4 bases, there was a span of 15 bases. The CDR3 loop spans 14 amino acids. The repertoire was sequenced with immunoSEQ multiplex PCR; TCRdb's copy has only in-frame clones and lacks some. Of tens of thousands of clones listed, about 90% are singletons. Material: CD8+ T cells sorted from blood. This receptor was taken from a human donor in good health. The chain links TRBV19 to TRBJ2-7, with TRBD1 as a possible D gene (8 bases). CDR3: CASSPAGQEYEQYF. In nucleotides, the CDR3 is TGTGCCAGTAGTCCAGCGGGACAGGAGTACGAGCAGTACTTC.